Reported below is one T cell receptor (beta chain). Its antigen is still unknown. This specimen belongs to a study of shared clonotypes between healthy human individuals. Trimming took off 6 bases at V and 1 base at J, with 17 bases between the two ends. Germline lookup yields CDR1 MDHEN and CDR2 SYDVKM. CDR3 size: 16 residues. In replicate PCRs of sorted subsets, roughly 200 ng DNA, roughly 27,000 T cell genomes, was used. TCRdb's copy holds only in-frame clones and misses some; the assay was immunoSEQ multiplex PCR. The sample yields about a million clones, approximately 80% seen once. Study observations and caveats: Clonotype sharing among donors was expected to depend on sequencing depth.

V is TRBV28 and J is TRBJ2-3, with D tentatively TRBD1 (6 bases). The sequence was obtained from a man younger than 35 in good health. Some clones in this sample may be carry-over from other donors' samples. Sequenced input: memory CD4+ T cells from PBMCs. Subset meaning: CD45RA-negative fraction. The CDR3 DNA sequence: TGTGCCAGCAGCCCCATCATCTGGACAGGCACAGATACGCAGTATTTT. Its translation is CASSPIIWTGTDTQYF.